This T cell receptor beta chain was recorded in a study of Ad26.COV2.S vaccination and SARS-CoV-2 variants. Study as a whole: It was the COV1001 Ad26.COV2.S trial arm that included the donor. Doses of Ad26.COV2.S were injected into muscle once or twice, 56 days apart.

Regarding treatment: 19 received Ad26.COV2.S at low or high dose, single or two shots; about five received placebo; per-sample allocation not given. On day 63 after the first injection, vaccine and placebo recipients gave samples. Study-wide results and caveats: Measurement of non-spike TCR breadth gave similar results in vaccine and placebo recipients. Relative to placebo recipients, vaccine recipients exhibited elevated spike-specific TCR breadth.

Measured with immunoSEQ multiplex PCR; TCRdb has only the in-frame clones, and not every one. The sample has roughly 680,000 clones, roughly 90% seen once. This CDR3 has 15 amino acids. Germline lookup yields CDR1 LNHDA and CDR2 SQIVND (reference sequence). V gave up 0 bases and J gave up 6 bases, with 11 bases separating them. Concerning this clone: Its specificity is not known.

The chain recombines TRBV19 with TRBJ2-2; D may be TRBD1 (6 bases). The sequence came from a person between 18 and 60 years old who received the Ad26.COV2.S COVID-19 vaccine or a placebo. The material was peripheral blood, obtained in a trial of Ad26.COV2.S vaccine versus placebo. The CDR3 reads CASSIDSGVAGELFF. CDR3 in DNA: TGTGCCAGTAGTATAGACTCAGGGGTGGCCGGGGAGCTGTTTTTT.